These 21 T cell receptor beta chains were sequenced from one sample in a study of OX40 agonist ivuxolimab in advanced cancers. The assay was immunoSEQ multiplex PCR, and TCRdb's table has in-frame clones only and misses some. The table shows about 89,000 clones, with nearly 90% occurring only once. The sequencing used CD4+ or CD8+ T cells sorted from blood, collected in a trial of the OX40 agonist ivuxolimab. Every receptor here comes from an adult with an advanced solid tumor such as melanoma, head and neck, liver or kidney cancer.

The V call is TRBV5-4, the J call TRBJ2-1; D unclear. With 3 bases removed from V and 7 bases from J, the gap between germline ends came to 5 bases. From germline, CDR1 is SGHNT and CDR2 YYREEE (reference sequence). The CDR3 consists of 11 residues. Written as DNA, the CDR3 is TGTGCCAGCAGCTCTCAAAATGAGCAGTTCTTC. The encoded protein is CASSSQNEQFF.

The V and J genes are TRBV5-4 and TRBJ2-7; 7 bases are a match to TRBD1. CDR1 is SGHNT, CDR2 YYREEE, per germline (reference sequence). This CDR3 spans 15 amino acids. The ends lost 2 bases at V and 4 bases at J; junction bases unmatched: 9. Written as DNA, the CDR3 is TGTGCCAGCAGCTTACCGGGACAGATCTTTTACGAGCAGTACTTC. Amino acid sequence: CASSLPGQIFYEQYF.

The chain joins TRBV10-1 to TRBJ2-3; TRBD2 is a possible D gene (6 bases). The CDR3 totals 14 residues. The V end lost 5 bases, the J end lost 1 base, and 10 bases lay between the germline ends. Germline values: CDR1 WNHNN, CDR2 SYGVQD (reference sequence). CDR3 loop: CASSRSGGTDTQYF. The CDR3 DNA reads TGCGCCAGCAGTCGGTCGGGAGGCACAGATACGCAGTATTTT.

The chain couples TRBV10-1 to TRBJ1-2, with D maybe TRBD1 (5 bases). Germline V lookup: CDR1 WNHNN, CDR2 SYGVQD (reference sequence). The CDR3 contains 13 residues. The V end was cut by 4 bases, the J end by 1 base, with 7 bases between. The CDR3 DNA is TGCGCCAGCAGTGGGACAATTAACTATGGCTACACCTTC. Its protein product is CASSGTINYGYTF.

The chain has TRBV27 and TRBJ1-1, with D hard to call. CDR1 is MNHEY and CDR2 is SMNVEV in the germline V gene (reference sequence). Trimming shortened V by 1 base and J by 5 bases, and 8 bases separated the two germline ends. The CDR3 runs to 13 residues. In DNA, the CDR3 is TGTGCCAGCAGTTTATTTGAGTCGACTGAAGCTTTCTTT. Residues: CASSLFESTEAFF.

The rearrangement links TRBV6-5 to TRBJ1-6; D is perhaps TRBD1 (6 bases). Trimming took 2 bases from V and 7 from J, leaving 15 bases between them. Germline V gene data show CDR1 as MNHEY and CDR2 as SVGAGI. This CDR3 is built from 16 residues. This CDR3 is CASSYATGNRNSPLHF. CDR3 coding DNA: TGTGCCAGCAGTTACGCGACAGGAAACAGGAATTCACCCCTCCACTTT.

This clone was counted a few times. The V call is TRBV19, the J call TRBJ1-5; D not resolved. Trimming took 6 bases from V and 9 from J, leaving 12 bases between them. The germline V gene has CDR1 LNHDA and CDR2 SQIVND (reference sequence). This CDR3 has 12 amino acids. The CDR3 loop reads CASRSADMPQHF. Written as DNA, the CDR3 is TGTGCCAGTAGGTCGGCGGATATGCCCCAGCATTTT.

The rearrangement joins TRBV5-4 to TRBJ2-5, with TRBD1 matching 7 bases. J was trimmed by 3 bases and V by 3 bases; bases with no gene match: 8. CDR3 length: 15 amino acids. Germline V gene lookup returns CDR1 SGHNT and CDR2 YYREEE (reference sequence). The CDR3 DNA is TGTGCCAGCAGCTCTGGGACAGACTTTAAAGAGACCCAGTACTTC. This gives the protein CASSSGTDFKETQYF.

The V and J genes are TRBV6-1 and TRBJ2-7; D could derive from TRBD1 or TRBD2 (5 bases each). The germline CDR1 and CDR2 sequences are MNHNS and SASEGT. The CDR3 has 14 amino acids. Between the trimmed V and J ends, which lost 7 bases and 2 bases, there was a span of 15 bases. DNA for the CDR3: TGTGCCAGCAACTCGAGGGGTCCCCCCTACGAGCAGTACTTC. It yields the protein CASNSRGPPYEQYF.

The chain recombines TRBV21-1 with TRBJ2-3; the table's D call of TRBD1 was not tested on the DNA. TRBV21-1 is noted as a pseudogene. The CDR3 extends over 16 amino acids. CDR3 bases: TGTGCCAGCAGCAAGACCAGGAGACAGGATTTGATGACGCAGTATTTT. Encoded protein: CASSKTRRQDLMTQYF.

The V and J genes are TRBV10-2 and TRBJ2-7; 9 positions match TRBD1. Germline trimming cut 2 bases from V and 1 base from J; bases unmatched to any gene: 6. This CDR3 contains 16 residues. CDR1 is WSHSY and CDR2 is SAAADI in the germline V gene. The CDR3 loop is CASSEIGTGLSYEQYF. The CDR3 nucleotides are TGCGCCAGCAGTGAGATTGGGACAGGGCTTTCCTACGAGCAGTACTTC.

This chain connects TRBV18 to TRBJ1-1; 8 positions agree with TRBD1. CDR3 size: 16 residues. Germline V gene lookup returns CDR1 KGHSH and CDR2 LQKENI. V shed 3 bases and J 3 bases; nucleotides not matched to a gene: 9. CDR3 protein: CASSPSNRGGYTEAFF. Here the CDR3 DNA reads TGTGCCAGCTCACCGTCAAACAGGGGGGGGTACACTGAAGCTTTCTTT.

The DNA of the CDR3 is TGTGCCAGCAGCTCTACTAGCGTCACCGGGGAGCTGTTTTTT. Translation gives CASSSTSVTGELFF. The chain is built from TRBV7-6 and TRBJ2-2, with TRBD2 identical over 7 bases. The CDR3 has 14 residues. From germline, CDR1 is SGHVS and CDR2 FNYEAQ. V was pared by 4 bases and J by 4 bases, with 3 bases of the junction left unmatched.

The chain carries TRBV12-5 and TRBJ2-7; D possibly matches TRBD1 or TRBD2 (6 bases each). Per the germline V gene, CDR1 is LGHNT and CDR2 is FRNRAP. This CDR3 spans 14 amino acids. V was trimmed by 1 base and J by 2 bases, leaving 9 bases between them. CDR3: CASGLEEGAYEQYF. The CDR3 region has the DNA TGTGCTAGTGGTTTGGAGGAGGGGGCCTACGAGCAGTACTTC.

The chain is built from TRBV12-5 and TRBJ2-7; tentative D call: TRBD1 (6 bases). V lost 3 bases and J lost 0, with 15 bases in between. Germline V gene data show CDR1 as LGHNT and CDR2 as FRNRAP. The CDR3 covers 16 residues. The CDR3 nucleotides read TGTGCTAGTGGTTTCCCAGTCGACAGGTTCTCCTACGAGCAGTACTTC. It encodes CASGFPVDRFSYEQYF.

The genes are TRBV7-3 and TRBJ2-1; the D is unclear. V was clipped by 4 bases and J by 4 bases, with 8 bases between them. The CDR3 runs to 13 residues. Germline V gene sequence: CDR1 SGHTA, CDR2 FQGTGA. CDR3 in amino acids: CASSSPNYNEQFF. Written as DNA, the CDR3 is TGTGCCAGCAGCTCCCCCAATTACAATGAGCAGTTCTTC. Variable domain in full (rest from reference TRBV7-3 and TRBJ2-1): GAGVSQTPSNKVTEKGKYVELRCDPISGHTALYWYRQSLGQGPEFLIYFQGTGAADDSGLPNDRFFAVRPEGSVSTLKIQRTERGDSAVYLCASSSPNYNEQFFGPGTRLTVL.

The chain combines TRBV10-2 with TRBJ1-2, with D perhaps TRBD1 (6 bases). CDR3 length: 17 amino acids. Germline V gives CDR1 WSHSY, CDR2 SAAADI. V was trimmed by 0 bases and J by 8 bases, leaving 22 bases between them. CDR3 protein: CASSESGRNSGQTGYTF. The CDR3 DNA is TGCGCCAGCAGTGAGTCCGGGCGAAATTCGGGACAAACAGGCTACACCTTC.

V usage is TRBV6-5 and J usage is TRBJ2-5, with 9 bases matching TRBD2. J gave up 5 bases and V 7 bases, and 8 bases lay outside the gene matches. The CDR3 covers 14 residues. CDR1 is MNHEY and CDR2 is SVGAGI in the germline V gene. CDR3 sequence (DNA): TGTGCCAGCAAGGGCGGGGGGGCCTTCGAGACCCAGTACTTC. It yields the protein CASKGGGAFETQYF.

This clone was recorded a few times. CDR3 protein: CASSIMLSRPDNSPLHF. The DNA of the CDR3 is TGTGCCAGTAGTATAATGCTATCCAGACCTGATAATTCACCCCTCCACTTT. The chain uses TRBV19 and TRBJ1-6; D gene ambiguous. Germline CDR1 reads LNHDA; CDR2 reads SQIVND (reference sequence). Trimming left V 2 bases short and J 5 bases short, with 16 bases between. This CDR3 is 17 amino acids long.

V usage is TRBV6-4 and J usage is TRBJ1-2, with TRBD1 as a possible D gene (5 bases). This CDR3 is 13 amino acids long. Trimming left V 2 bases short and J 8 bases short, with 12 bases between. Per the germline V gene, CDR1 is MRHNA and CDR2 is SNTAGT. CDR3 region: CASSDTRGLGYTF. In DNA form, the CDR3 reads TGTGCCAGCAGTGACACGAGGGGTCTGGGCTACACCTTC.

J is TRBJ2-3 and V is TRBV4-3; maybe TRBD2 (7 bases). Germline V gene sequence: CDR1 LGHNA, CDR2 YSLEER. The V end lost 3 bases, the J end lost 4 bases, and 14 bases lay between the germline ends. The CDR3 length is 15 residues. The CDR3 DNA is TGCGCCAGCAGCCAGAGGGGGGGTGGGGCAGATACGCAGTATTTT. Translation gives CASSQRGGGADTQYF.